Each of the 28 T cell receptor beta chains below was sequenced from the same sample in a study of shared clonotypes between healthy human individuals. Produced via immunoSEQ multiplex PCR; TCRdb's table is partial and in-frame only. The table shows 1,400,000 or so clones, with just under 99% occurring only once. Sequencing input: naive CD4+ T cells sorted from blood. Subset: CD45RA+ positively selected. Every receptor here comes from a man under 40 in good health.

CDR3 sequence reads: CASSDLRDYGYTF. The CDR3 nucleotides are TGTGCCAGCAGTGACTTGCGGGACTATGGCTACACCTTC. The V call is TRBV2, the J call TRBJ1-2; D remains ambiguous. The CDR3 is 13 residues long. Per germline, CDR1 SNHLY and CDR2 FYNNEI. The ends were cut back, 3 bases at V and 3 bases at J, with 8 bases in the middle. The entire variable domain, with the rest obtained from reference TRBV2 and TRBJ1-2, is as follows: EPEVTQTPSHQVTQMGQEVILRCVPISNHLYFYWYRQILGQKVEFLVSFYNNEISEKSEIFDDQFSVERPDGSNFTLKIRSTKLEDSAMYFCASSDLRDYGYTFGSGTRLTVV.

The V call is TRBV11-2, the J call TRBJ2-5; 11 bases match TRBD2. This CDR3 is built from 16 residues. J gave up 0 bases and V 5 bases, and 5 bases lay outside the gene matches. CDR1 and CDR2 (germline): SGHAT, FQNNGV. The CDR3 is CASSHSGRAHQETQYF. In DNA, the CDR3 is TGTGCCAGCAGCCATAGCGGGAGGGCCCACCAAGAGACCCAGTACTTC. The whole variable domain, filled in from reference TRBV11-2 and TRBJ2-5, reads EAGVAQSPRYKIIEKRQSVAFWCNPISGHATLYWYQQILGQGPKLLIQFQNNGVVDDSQLPKDRFSAERLKGVDSTLKIQPAKLEDSAVYLCASSHSGRAHQETQYFGPGTRLLVL.

The V call is TRBV5-4, the J call TRBJ2-7, with 11 positions matching TRBD1. Trimming took 4 bases from V and 4 from J; bases not matched to a gene: 13. CDR3 size: 17 residues. Germline V gives CDR1 SGHNT, CDR2 YYREEE (reference sequence). CDR3 residues: CASSPTSGQGAGYEQYF. CDR3 in DNA: TGTGCCAGCAGCCCTACCTCCGGACAGGGGGCTGGGTACGAGCAGTACTTC.

This clone is a singleton in its sample. This chain joins TRBV4-3 and TRBJ2-5; possibly TRBD2 for D (6 bases). The CDR3 spans 16 residues. CDR1 LGHNA and CDR2 YSLEER come from the germline V gene. Trimming removed 0 bases from V and 1 base from J, with 12 bases in between. The CDR3 loop is CASSQDWRAAQETQYF. CDR3 bases: TGCGCCAGCAGCCAAGATTGGAGGGCCGCCCAAGAGACCCAGTACTTC.

The genes are TRBV7-3 and TRBJ1-1; D remains ambiguous. Trimming took 0 bases from V and 4 from J, leaving 9 bases between them. The CDR3 sequence is 14 residues long. The germline V gene has CDR1 SGHTA and CDR2 FQGTGA. DNA of the CDR3: TGTGCCAGCAGCTTAACCGTGGGGAGCACTGAAGCTTTCTTT. Protein: CASSLTVGSTEAFF.

To note about this clone: The same CDR3 arises from other DNA sequences in this sample as well. J is TRBJ2-3 and V is TRBV5-1; 10 bases line up with TRBD2. The V gene's germline CDR1 is SGHRS and CDR2 YFSETQ. Trimming cost V 4 bases and J 0 bases; bases outside gene matches: 5. The CDR3 loop spans 16 amino acids. The CDR3 loop reads CASSPSTSGSTDTQYF. CDR3 coding DNA: TGCGCCAGCAGCCCATCGACTAGCGGGAGCACAGATACGCAGTATTTT.

This clone showed up just once. This rearrangement joins TRBV4-1 to TRBJ2-2, with D unresolved. Trimming removed 1 base from V and 5 bases from J, with 8 bases in between. The length of the CDR3 is 14 residues. Looked up from germline, CDR1 is MGHRA and CDR2 is YSYEKL. As DNA, the CDR3 is TGCGCCAGCAGCCAAGGGTGGGGTACCGGGGAGCTGTTTTTT. This codes for CASSQGWGTGELFF.

The chain carries TRBV6-6 and TRBJ2-7; no reliable D call. The CDR3 is 14 residues long. With 0 bases removed from V and 4 bases from J, the gap between germline ends came to 10 bases. Germline lookup yields CDR1 MNHNY and CDR2 SVGAGI (reference sequence). CDR3 nucleotide sequence: TGTGCCAGCAGTTACTCTTCGGGTGGGTACGAGCAGTACTTC. Translation gives CASSYSSGGYEQYF.

The chain couples TRBV5-1 to TRBJ1-1, with 7 bases identical to TRBD1. Trimming at V came to 0 bases and at J to 4 bases, leaving 3 bases not matched to a gene. CDR3 length: 14 residues. Germline loops: CDR1 SGHRS, CDR2 YFSETQ. Here the CDR3 DNA reads TGCGCCAGCAGCTTGGCCCAGGGGGGCACTGAAGCTTTCTTT. This translates into CASSLAQGGTEAFF.

This clone was observed once. The rearrangement links TRBV18 to TRBJ1-1, with no clear D. Looked up from germline, CDR1 is KGHSH and CDR2 is LQKENI. The CDR3 length is 12 residues. Between the trimmed V and J ends, which lost 5 bases and 1 base, there was a span of 5 bases. CDR3 sequence (DNA): TGTGCCAGCTCAAAAGGGAACACTGAAGCTTTCTTT. Translated, it gives CASSKGNTEAFF.

The chain recombines TRBV5-1 with TRBJ2-7; 7 bases align to TRBD1. In germline, CDR1 is SGHRS, CDR2 YFSETQ. With V trimmed by 3 bases and J by 0 bases, 0 bases remained unmatched. The CDR3 runs to 13 residues. In DNA, the CDR3 is TGCGCCAGCAGCTGGGACAGCTCCTACGAGCAGTACTTC. Translating gives CASSWDSSYEQYF.

CDR3 region: CASSLAPGQSYEQYF. In DNA, the CDR3 is TGTGCCAGCAGCTTGGCTCCAGGACAGTCCTACGAGCAGTACTTC. The rearrangement uses TRBV5-6 and TRBJ2-7; TRBD1 might be the D (6 bases). The CDR3 covers 15 residues. V lost 0 bases to trimming and J lost 1 base, with 11 bases between them. Germline V gene sequence: CDR1 SGHDT, CDR2 YYEEEE.

The chain is built from TRBV10-3 and TRBJ2-1; 10 nucleotides agree with TRBD2. The germline gives CDR1 ENHRY, CDR2 SYGVKD. J gave up 0 bases and V 0 bases, and 5 bases lay outside the gene matches. The CDR3 spans 18 residues. CDR3 residues: CAISESGLARSSYNEQFF. As DNA, the CDR3 is TGTGCCATCAGTGAGTCGGGACTAGCGAGGAGCTCCTACAATGAGCAGTTCTTC.

The chain couples TRBV6-6 to TRBJ2-1; D unresolved. Germline-derived CDR1 and CDR2 are MNHNY and SVGAGI (reference sequence). CDR3 length: 12 residues. The ends were cut back, 6 bases at V and 8 bases at J, with 11 bases in the middle. CDR3: CASRTGPHEQFF. DNA of the CDR3: TGTGCCAGCAGAACGGGTCCGCATGAGCAGTTCTTC.

The chain uses TRBV7-9 and TRBJ2-1, with D unclear. Germline V gene sequence: CDR1 SEHNR, CDR2 FQNEAQ (reference sequence). The CDR3 contains 11 residues. V was cut by 7 bases and J by 9 bases, with 10 bases left in between. The CDR3 nucleotides are TGTGCCAGCACCTTGAAAGTTGAGCAGTTCTTC. It specifies CASTLKVEQFF. Complete variable domain (other parts from reference TRBV7-9 and TRBJ2-1): DTGVSQNPRHKITKRGQNVTFRCDPISEHNRLYWYRQTLGQGPEFLTYFQNEAQLEKSRLLSDRFSAERPKGSFSTLEIQRTEQGDSAMYLCASTLKVEQFFGPGTRLTVL.

J is TRBJ2-1 and V is TRBV7-6; the match to TRBD1 covers 9 bases. V shed 1 base and J 6 bases; nucleotides not matched to a gene: 7. Germline CDR1 SGHVS, CDR2 FNYEAQ. The CDR3 covers 16 residues. The CDR3 spells CASSLEAGTGFNEQFF. The CDR3 DNA is TGTGCCAGCAGCTTAGAAGCCGGGACAGGGTTCAATGAGCAGTTCTTC.

The chain joins TRBV4-3 to TRBJ2-1, with D hard to call. This CDR3 has 19 amino acids. In germline, CDR1 is LGHNA, CDR2 YSLEER. V lost 1 base to trimming and J lost 1 base, with 20 bases between them. The CDR3 nucleotides read TGCGCCAGCAGCCAAGGAGGTTGGGTGACGTTCGAATCCTACAATGAGCAGTTCTTC. It is translated as CASSQGGWVTFESYNEQFF.

This clone has a single count. The V call is TRBV29-1, the J call TRBJ2-7; maybe TRBD1 (6 bases). V was shortened by 8 bases and J by 7 bases, with 18 bases between the two germline ends. The CDR3 length is 12 residues. CDR1 and CDR2 from the germline V gene are SQVTM and ANQGSEA. The CDR3 protein is CSSITGMREQYF. The CDR3 DNA reads TGCAGCTCAATTACAGGGATGAGGGAGCAGTACTTC.

The chain combines TRBV29-1 with TRBJ1-5; D may be TRBD1 (5 bases). V lost 5 bases and J 2 bases, leaving 19 bases between the germline ends. Germline V gene sequence: CDR1 SQVTM, CDR2 ANQGSEA. CDR3 size: 16 residues. DNA for the CDR3: TGCAGCGTTACTCCGTGGGGCCGGAGGGGCAATCAGCCCCAGCATTTT. Its translation: CSVTPWGRRGNQPQHF.

Only one count was recorded for this clone. The CDR3 loop is CATRVQGYGYTF. CDR3 bases: TGTGCCACAAGGGTCCAGGGATATGGCTACACCTTC. The chain carries TRBV6-5 and TRBJ1-2, with D maybe TRBD1 (5 bases). Deletions cut 10 bases from V and 5 bases from J, with 14 bases between. This CDR3 is built from 12 residues. Per the germline V gene, CDR1 is MNHEY and CDR2 is SVGAGI.

The chain recombines TRBV28 with TRBJ1-1; 8 nucleotides agree with TRBD1. J was trimmed by 10 bases and V by 5 bases; bases with no gene match: 15. This CDR3 region has 15 residues. Germline CDR1 and CDR2: MDHEN and SYDVKM. CDR3 region: CASSIPLGRGQRAFF. The CDR3 DNA sequence: TGTGCCAGCAGTATCCCTCTGGGCAGGGGGCAACGAGCTTTCTTT.

The chain employs TRBV11-2 and TRBJ2-2, with a weak D call TRBD2 (6 bases). The V gene's germline CDR1 is SGHAT and CDR2 FQNNGV. The V end lost 4 bases, the J end lost 3 bases, and 18 bases lay between the germline ends. This CDR3 region has 17 residues. CDR3 sequence reads: CASSSSGVSGDTGELFF. The DNA of the CDR3 is TGTGCCAGCAGCTCCAGTGGGGTTAGCGGAGACACCGGGGAGCTGTTTTTT.

The V and J genes are TRBV7-9 and TRBJ2-2; 7 nucleotides agree with TRBD1. Germline V CDR1 and CDR2: SEHNR, FQNEAQ (reference sequence). V trimming: 2 bases; J trimming: 2 bases; junction bases outside the gene matches: 5. CDR3 length: 16 residues. The CDR3 DNA follows: TGTGCCAGCAGCTTATGGGACAGAACAAACACCGGGGAGCTGTTTTTT. It is translated as CASSLWDRTNTGELFF.

The chain links TRBV5-4 to TRBJ2-7, with 7 positions matching TRBD1. V trimming: 5 bases; J trimming: 2 bases; junction bases outside the gene matches: 7. Looked up from germline, CDR1 is SGHNT and CDR2 is YYREEE (reference sequence). This CDR3 contains 14 residues. Here the CDR3 reads CASRAGTVTYEQYF. The CDR3 DNA sequence: TGTGCCAGCAGGGCCGGGACAGTAACCTACGAGCAGTACTTC. The entire variable domain, with the rest obtained from reference TRBV5-4 and TRBJ2-7, is as follows: ETGVTQSPTHLIKTRGQQVTLRCSSQSGHNTVSWYQQALGQGPQFIFQYYREEENGRGNFPPRFSGLQFPNYSSELNVNALELDDSALYLCASRAGTVTYEQYFGPGTRLTVT.

J is TRBJ1-1 and V is TRBV18; D is possibly TRBD1 (5 bases). The germline V gene encodes CDR1 KGHSH and CDR2 LQKENI. There are 15 residues in the CDR3. Between the trimmed V and J ends, which lost 3 bases and 4 bases, there was a span of 15 bases. CDR3 bases: TGTGCCAGCTCACCCTGGTCGGGGGTGGGCACTGAAGCTTTCTTT. Encoded protein: CASSPWSGVGTEAFF.

The V call is TRBV2, the J call TRBJ2-2; no definite D call. Per the germline V gene, CDR1 is SNHLY and CDR2 is FYNNEI. The CDR3 covers 13 residues. V was pared by 6 bases and J by 5 bases, with 10 bases between. The CDR3 DNA follows: TGTGCCAGCAGCCGTGGCTCAACCGGGGAGCTGTTTTTT. Translating it yields CASSRGSTGELFF.

The V gene is TRBV10-1, the J gene TRBJ2-3; 8 bases map to TRBD2. The germline CDR1 and CDR2 sequences are WNHNN and SYGVQD (reference sequence). With 7 bases clipped from V and 2 bases from J, the junction kept 5 bases outside the gene matches. The CDR3 covers 14 residues. The CDR3 DNA reads as TGCGCCAGCACCCCGGGACTAGACACAGATACGCAGTATTTT. It translates to CASTPGLDTDTQYF.

This chain connects TRBV18 to TRBJ2-3; TRBD2 might be the D (5 bases). V dropped 6 bases and J dropped 3 bases, with 13 bases sitting between them. Germline values: CDR1 KGHSH, CDR2 LQKENI. CDR3 length: 14 residues. The CDR3 region is CASSEAGGTDTQYF. CDR3 coding DNA: TGTGCCAGCTCGGAGGCGGGCGGAACAGATACGCAGTATTTT.